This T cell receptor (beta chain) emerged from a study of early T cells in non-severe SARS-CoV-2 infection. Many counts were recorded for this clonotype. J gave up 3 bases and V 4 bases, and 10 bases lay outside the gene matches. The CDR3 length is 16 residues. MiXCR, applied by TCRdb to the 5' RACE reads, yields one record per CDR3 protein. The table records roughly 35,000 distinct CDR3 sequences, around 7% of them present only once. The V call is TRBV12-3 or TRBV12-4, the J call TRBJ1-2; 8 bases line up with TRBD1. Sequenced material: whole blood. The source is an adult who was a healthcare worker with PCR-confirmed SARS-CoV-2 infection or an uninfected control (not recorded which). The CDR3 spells CASSSQWTGNDYGYTF. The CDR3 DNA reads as TGTGCCAGCAGTTCCCAATGGACAGGGAATGACTATGGCTACACCTTC.